These 3 T cell receptor beta chains were sequenced from one sample in a study of blood T cell repertoires in COVID-19. Profiled with immunoSEQ multiplex PCR; TCRdb holds only in-frame clones, not every one. The data show 110,000 to 150,000 clones, 80% to 90% seen once. The sequenced material came from peripheral blood. The receptors come from a woman aged 60 to 75 with active COVID-19.

The gene calls are TRBV9 and TRBJ2-5; 13 nucleotides line up with TRBD2. Germline trimming cut 0 bases from V and 2 bases from J; bases unmatched to any gene: 7. This CDR3 spans 18 amino acids. Germline lookup yields CDR1 SGDLS and CDR2 YYNGEE. This CDR3 is CASSVGTSGRVRQETQYF. CDR3 DNA: TGTGCCAGCAGCGTAGGGACTAGCGGGAGAGTGAGGCAAGAGACCCAGTACTTC.

This clone has only one observation. CDR3 in DNA: TGCGCCAGCAGCCAAGACAGGCTAGCGGGAGGGGAGGAGCAGTTCTTC. Amino acids: CASSQDRLAGGEEQFF. The rearrangement uses TRBV4-3 and TRBJ2-1, with 12 bases matching TRBD2. CDR3 size: 16 residues. Trimming at V came to 0 bases and at J to 10 bases, leaving 7 bases not matched to a gene. Germline loops: CDR1 LGHNA, CDR2 YSLEER.

The chain recombines TRBV25-1 with TRBJ2-1; TRBD1 agrees at 8 bases. The germline CDR1 and CDR2 sequences are MGHDK and SYGVNS. The length of the CDR3 is 13 residues. V lost 9 bases and J lost 5; bases outside the gene matches: 6. CDR3 protein: CARIGQGNNEQFF. DNA for the CDR3: TGTGCCAGAATCGGACAGGGAAACAATGAGCAGTTCTTC.